A single T cell receptor (beta chain) is shown here with its context. What this receptor recognizes is not known. No much larger clonotype is one base removed from it; base qualities were not supplied. This specimen belongs to a study of blood T cell repertoires in COVID-19 (dated by TCRdb to the early 2020s). The study in broad terms: The collaborator samples originated in the United States, Italy and Spain and spanned the acute and convalescent phases of COVID-19. The prospective study material was composed of cDNA or gDNA derived from T cells, B-cell-depleted T cells, or PBMCs. Subjects who had been exposed to COVID-19, were actively infected with it, or had recovered from it provided the deeply sampled blood TCRbeta repertoires that made up the dataset. A freely available public database, intended as a resource for researchers studying the immune response to SARS-CoV-2, is where the repertoires were released. The samples were drawn from the first 160 participants of the ongoing ImmuneRACE study and from more than 1,000 subjects provided by 6 global collaborators. A de-identified subject ID, COVID-19 status, age in years and sex were almost always included in the sample metadata. Where available, HLA class I and class II types were taken from metadata supplied by the sample provider and were not determined by assay-based typing.

Points the paper makes about the study in general: The amount of clinical and demographic metadata varied by source and participant and was provided uncurated.

The immunoSEQ Assay, a bias-controlled multiplex PCR, was used to amplify TCRbeta CDR3 regions from genomic DNA. Turning to the authors' computational methods: Nucleated cell counts per sample were estimated from amplification of reference gene primers within the assay. To quantify the absolute abundance of each unique TCRbeta CDR3 rearrangement, sequence reads were collapsed and filtered. For each sample, productive Simpson clonality was calculated as the square root of Simpson's diversity index across productive rearrangements. TCRdb mirrors the immuneACCESS table, restricted to in-frame sequences. Some clones are absent from its copies; in checked studies, under half trace to an unresolved V gene, and the reason for the others is unknown. That table furnishes V, J and clone size, whereas the DNA furnished D and trimming. This sample comprises approximately 260,000 clones, roughly 90% of them detected only once. Of the sample, roughly 1.8% is held by the ten largest clones.

Participants in the prospective study were enrolled through a virtual design, were aged 18 to 89 years, and lived in some 24 United States geographic areas. In the prospective study, participants were assigned to cohorts based on the clinical history participants reported in a screening survey and a study questionnaire. Recovered participants in ImmuneRACE Cohort 3 were defined by two consecutive negative NP/OP PCR tests, clearance by a healthcare professional, or resolution of symptoms. In the prospective study, mobile phlebotomists collected whole blood, serum and a nasopharyngeal or oropharyngeal swab from each participant. Additional blood draws and questionnaires over an approximately 2-month period could optionally be provided by prospective study participants. Prospective study blood samples were shipped either frozen or at room temperature before DNA extraction. What was sequenced was PBMCs or T cells enriched from blood (not recorded which). This TCR was sampled from a woman aged 55-70 years who had recovered from COVID-19.

The CDR3 region reads CASSQGQGPYGYTF. At the DNA level, the sequence is TGTGCCAGCAGCCAAGGACAGGGACCCTATGGCTACACCTTC. The chain was built from TRBV3-1 (or the pseudogene TRBV3-2) and TRBJ1-2; the central 7 bases match TRBD1. CDR1 LGHDT and CDR2 YNNKEL are derived from the germline V gene (reference sequence). From its cysteine to its phenylalanine, the CDR3 spans 14 amino acids. Only CDR3 DNA is held: 42 bases, read in frame from base 1. Trimming accounts for 1 base at V and 4 bases at J, while the number of junction bases matched to no gene is 3.